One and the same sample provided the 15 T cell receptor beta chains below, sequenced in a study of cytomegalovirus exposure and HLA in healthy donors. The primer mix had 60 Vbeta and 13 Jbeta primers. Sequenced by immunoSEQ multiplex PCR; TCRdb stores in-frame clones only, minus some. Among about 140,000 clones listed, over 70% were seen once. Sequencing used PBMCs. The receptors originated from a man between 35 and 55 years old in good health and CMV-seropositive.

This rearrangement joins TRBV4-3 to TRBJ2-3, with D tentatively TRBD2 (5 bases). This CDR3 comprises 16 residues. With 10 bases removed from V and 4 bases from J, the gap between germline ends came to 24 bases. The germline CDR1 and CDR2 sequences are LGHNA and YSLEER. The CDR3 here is CATSNRRGWIPDTQYF. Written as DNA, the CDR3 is TGCGCCACCTCGAATAGAAGAGGGTGGATTCCAGATACGCAGTATTTT.

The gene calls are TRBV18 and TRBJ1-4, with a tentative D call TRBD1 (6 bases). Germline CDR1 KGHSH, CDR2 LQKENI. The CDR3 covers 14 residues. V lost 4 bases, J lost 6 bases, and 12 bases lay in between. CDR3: CASSQDRIHEKLFF. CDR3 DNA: TGTGCCAGCTCACAAGACAGGATACATGAAAAACTGTTTTTT.

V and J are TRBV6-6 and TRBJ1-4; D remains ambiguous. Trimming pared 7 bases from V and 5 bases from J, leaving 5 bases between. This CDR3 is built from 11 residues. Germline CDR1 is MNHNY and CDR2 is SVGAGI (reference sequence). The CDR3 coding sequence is TGTGCCAGCAACACGAATGAAAAACTGTTTTTT. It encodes CASNTNEKLFF.

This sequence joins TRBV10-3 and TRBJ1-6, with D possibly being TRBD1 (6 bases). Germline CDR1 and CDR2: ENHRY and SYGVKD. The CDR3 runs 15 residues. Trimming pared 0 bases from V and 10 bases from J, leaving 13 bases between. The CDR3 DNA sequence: TGTGCCATCAGTGAGTCGCCCGGCAGGGGATCACCCCTCCACTTT. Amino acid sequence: CAISESPGRGSPLHF.

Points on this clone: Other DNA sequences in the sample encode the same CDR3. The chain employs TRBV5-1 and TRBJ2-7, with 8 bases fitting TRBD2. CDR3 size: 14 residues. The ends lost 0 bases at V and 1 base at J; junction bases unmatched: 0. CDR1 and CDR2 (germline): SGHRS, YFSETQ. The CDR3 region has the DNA TGCGCCAGCAGCTTGGTAGCGGGGTCCTACGAGCAGTACTTC. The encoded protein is CASSLVAGSYEQYF.

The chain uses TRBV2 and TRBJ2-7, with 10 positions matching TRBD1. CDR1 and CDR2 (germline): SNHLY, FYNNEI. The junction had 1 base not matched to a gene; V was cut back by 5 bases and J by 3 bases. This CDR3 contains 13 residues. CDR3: CASSRDRGYEQYF. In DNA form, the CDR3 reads TGTGCCAGCAGTCGGGACAGGGGCTACGAGCAGTACTTC.

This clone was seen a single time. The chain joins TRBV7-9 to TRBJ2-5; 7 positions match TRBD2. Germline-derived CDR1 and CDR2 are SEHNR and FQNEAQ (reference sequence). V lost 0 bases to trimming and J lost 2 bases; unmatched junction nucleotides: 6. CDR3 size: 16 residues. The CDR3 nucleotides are TGTGCCAGCAGCTTAGCGGGCGGGGGACCACAAGAGACCCAGTACTTC. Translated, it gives CASSLAGGGPQETQYF. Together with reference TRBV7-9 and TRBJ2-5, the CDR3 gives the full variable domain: DTGVSQNPRHKITKRGQNVTFRCDPISEHNRLYWYRQTLGQGPEFLTYFQNEAQLEKSRLLSDRFSAERPKGSFSTLEIQRTEQGDSAMYLCASSLAGGGPQETQYFGPGTRLLVL.

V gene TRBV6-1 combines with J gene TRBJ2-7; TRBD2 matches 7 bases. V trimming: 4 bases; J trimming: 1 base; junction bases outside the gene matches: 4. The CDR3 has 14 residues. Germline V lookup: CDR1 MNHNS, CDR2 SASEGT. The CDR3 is CASSGGGTSYEQYF. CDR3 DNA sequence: TGTGCCAGCAGTGGGGGGGGGACTTCCTACGAGCAGTACTTC.

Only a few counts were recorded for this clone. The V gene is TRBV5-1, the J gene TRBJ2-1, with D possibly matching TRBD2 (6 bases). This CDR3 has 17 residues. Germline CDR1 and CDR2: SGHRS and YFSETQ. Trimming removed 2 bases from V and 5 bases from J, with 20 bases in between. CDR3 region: CASSLRPTGVYHNEQFF. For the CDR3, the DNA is TGCGCCAGCAGCTTACGCCCCACGGGAGTATATCACAATGAGCAGTTCTTC.

This chain's CDR3 is CASSPGTPYEQYF. CDR3 nucleotides: TGTGCCAGCAGTCCTGGGACACCTTACGAGCAGTACTTC. The chain joins TRBV27 to TRBJ2-7; D possibly corresponds to TRBD1 (6 bases). Germline CDR1 reads MNHEY; CDR2 reads SMNVEV (reference sequence). Trimming cost V 5 bases and J 4 bases, with 12 bases left between them. This CDR3 is 13 amino acids long.

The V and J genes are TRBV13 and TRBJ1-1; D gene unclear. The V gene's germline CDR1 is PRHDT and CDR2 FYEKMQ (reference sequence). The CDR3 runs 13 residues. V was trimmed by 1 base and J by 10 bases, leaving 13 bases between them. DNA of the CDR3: TGTGCCAGCAGCTTAGAACTAACTCCCGCAGCTTTCTTT. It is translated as CASSLELTPAAFF.

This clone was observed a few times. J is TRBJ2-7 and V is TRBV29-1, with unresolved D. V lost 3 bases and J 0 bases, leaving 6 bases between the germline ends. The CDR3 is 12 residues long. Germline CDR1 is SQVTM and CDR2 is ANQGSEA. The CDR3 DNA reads TGCAGCGTTGAGAGCAACTCCTACGAGCAGTACTTC. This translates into CSVESNSYEQYF.

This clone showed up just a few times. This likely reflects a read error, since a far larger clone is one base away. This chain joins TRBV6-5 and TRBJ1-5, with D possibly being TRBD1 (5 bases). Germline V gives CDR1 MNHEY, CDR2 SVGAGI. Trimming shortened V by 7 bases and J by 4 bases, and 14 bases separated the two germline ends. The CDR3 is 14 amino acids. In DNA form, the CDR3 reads TGTGCCAGCAAGCCTGAGCGGGGGAATCAGCCCCAGCATTTT. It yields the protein CASKPERGNQPQHF.

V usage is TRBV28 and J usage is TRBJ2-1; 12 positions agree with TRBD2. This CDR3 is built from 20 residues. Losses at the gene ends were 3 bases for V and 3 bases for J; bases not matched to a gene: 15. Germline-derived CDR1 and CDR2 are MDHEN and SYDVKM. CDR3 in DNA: TGTGCCAGCAGTTTTCGACTAGCGGGGGAGCCTATACCCATCTACAATGAGCAGTTCTTC. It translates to CASSFRLAGEPIPIYNEQFF. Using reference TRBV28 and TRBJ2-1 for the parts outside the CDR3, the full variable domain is DVKVTQSSRYLVKRTGEKVFLECVQDMDHENMFWYRQDPGLGLRLIYFSYDVKMKEKGDIPEGYSVSREKKERFSLILESASTNQTSMYLCASSFRLAGEPIPIYNEQFFGPGTRLTVL.

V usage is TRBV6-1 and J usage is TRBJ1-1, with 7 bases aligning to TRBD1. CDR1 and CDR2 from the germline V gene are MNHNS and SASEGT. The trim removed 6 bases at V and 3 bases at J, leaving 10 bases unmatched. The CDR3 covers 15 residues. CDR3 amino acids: CASRGKGGHYTEAFF. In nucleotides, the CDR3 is TGTGCCAGCAGAGGGAAAGGGGGCCACTACACTGAAGCTTTCTTT.